This T cell receptor beta chain was sequenced during a study of CD8 T cells in ankylosing spondylitis. Study-level points and caveats: Ankylosing spondylitis blood appeared to carry a characteristic TCR beta motif of under ten highly homologous variants. As reported, disease-linked clones showed significant enrichment in matched ankylosing spondylitis synovial fluid.

TCRdb fed the 5' RACE reads into MiXCR, producing one record per CDR3 protein. In the table there are 100,000 to 150,000 distinct CDR3 sequences, approximately 17% of which are singletons. The CDR3 totals 12 residues. The germline V gene has CDR1 MNHEY and CDR2 SVGEGT. V lost 2 bases and J 7 bases, leaving 6 bases between the germline ends. Remarks on this clonotype: Its target is unknown. The CDR3 does not close with the conserved phenylalanine or tryptophan, likely indicating a read error.

The TCR comes from a male donor with ankylosing spondylitis. Sequenced input: blood, either unsorted or a sorted T cell fraction (not recorded which). The V call is TRBV6-2 or TRBV6-3, the J call TRBJ2-1; no clear D gene. The CDR3 is CASSYIRNEQFL. CDR3 DNA sequence: TGTGCCAGCAGTTACATAAGAAATGAGCAGTTCCTC.